Shown below are 10 T cell receptor beta chains from a single sample sequenced in a study of cytomegalovirus exposure and HLA in healthy donors. This table comes from immunoSEQ multiplex PCR, and its TCRdb copy is limited to in-frame clones, with some not included. The sample consists of some 170,000 clones, less than 90% of them appearing once. Sequenced input: PBMCs. The receptors come from a woman aged 25 to 39 in good health and CMV-seronegative.

The CDR3 coding sequence is TGTGCCAGCGTAAAGTCCAGTGGCAGGAGCTCCTATAATTCACCCCTCCACTTT. Residues: CASVKSSGRSSYNSPLHF. This chain uses TRBV9 with TRBJ1-6; D not certain. The V gene's germline CDR1 is SGDLS and CDR2 YYNGEE. Trimming left V 7 bases short and J 0 bases short, with 20 bases between. The CDR3 sequence is 18 residues long.

This clone was picked up one time. This chain joins TRBV5-1 and TRBJ2-5; D perhaps matches TRBD2 (7 bases). This CDR3 spans 16 amino acids. V was cut by 0 bases and J by 4 bases, with 16 bases left in between. Germline CDR1 SGHRS, CDR2 YFSETQ. CDR3 region: CASSLEGGGGGETQYF. For the CDR3, the DNA is TGCGCCAGCAGCTTGGAGGGCGGCGGGGGCGGAGAGACCCAGTACTTC.

The chain employs TRBV6-1 and TRBJ2-6; D might be TRBD1 (6 bases). This CDR3 spans 15 amino acids. Germline CDR1 MNHNS, CDR2 SASEGT. Trimming took 6 bases from V and 4 from J, leaving 13 bases between them. The CDR3 DNA reads TGTGCCAGCAGGGGAGACAGGACGGGGGCCAACGTCCTGACTTTC. Translated: CASRGDRTGANVLTF.

The chain employs TRBV7-9 and TRBJ2-7, with 7 bases lining up with TRBD1. V dropped 4 bases and J dropped 4; count of bases not matched to a gene: 7. The length of the CDR3 is 14 residues. Germline CDR1 and CDR2: SEHNR and FQNEAQ (reference sequence). In DNA form, the CDR3 reads TGTGCCAGCAGCTCGGGAAGCAGGGGGTACGAGCAGTACTTC. Translated, it gives CASSSGSRGYEQYF.

CDR3: CASSPERTGGPYEQYF. CDR3 coding DNA: TGCGCCAGCAGCCCGGAAAGGACAGGGGGCCCCTACGAGCAGTACTTC. The genes are TRBV5-1 and TRBJ2-7; 11 bases match TRBD1. V gave up 4 bases and J gave up 2 bases; unmatched junction bases: 8. Germline V CDR1 and CDR2: SGHRS, YFSETQ. This CDR3 contains 16 residues.

This clone has a handful of counts. The chain combines TRBV9 with TRBJ1-6, with D perhaps matching TRBD1 (5 bases). This CDR3 is built from 14 residues. Trimming removed 0 bases from V and 7 bases from J, with 8 bases in between. Germline CDR1 is SGDLS and CDR2 is YYNGEE. The CDR3 loop reads CASSVGGENSPLHF. For the CDR3, the DNA is TGTGCCAGCAGCGTAGGAGGGGAAAATTCACCCCTCCACTTT.

This clone was counted between two and nine times. The chain carries TRBV20-1 and TRBJ1-2; D unclear. The CDR3 is 11 amino acids. V shed 1 base and J shed 4 bases, with 4 bases lying between them. From germline, CDR1 is DFQATT and CDR2 SNEGSKA (reference sequence). The CDR3 bases are TGCAGTGCTAGAGGGGCCTATGGCTACACCTTC. This sequence encodes CSARGAYGYTF.

The genes are TRBV5-6 and TRBJ2-3, with a weak D call TRBD1 (6 bases). CDR3 length equals 12 residues. The germline gives CDR1 SGHDT, CDR2 YYEEEE. Trimming stripped 2 bases from V and 5 bases from J, with 6 bases between. CDR3 protein: CASSLQGDTQYF. Written as DNA, the CDR3 is TGTGCCAGCAGCTTACAGGGAGATACGCAGTATTTT.

The rearrangement uses TRBV7-2 and TRBJ2-2, with D hard to call. Germline CDR1 SGHTA, CDR2 FQGNSA. This CDR3 contains 17 residues. V lost 2 bases to trimming and J lost 0 bases, with 13 bases between them. The CDR3: CASSLISATANTGELFF. The CDR3 DNA reads as TGTGCCAGCAGCTTAATTTCGGCGACTGCGAACACCGGGGAGCTGTTTTTT.

The V call is TRBV4-1, the J call TRBJ2-7; D unresolved. Trimming shortened V by 0 bases and J by 8 bases, and 14 bases separated the two germline ends. CDR3 size: 14 residues. Per the germline V gene, CDR1 is MGHRA and CDR2 is YSYEKL. This CDR3 is CASSQDRAELKQYF. For the CDR3, the DNA is TGCGCCAGCAGCCAAGATCGGGCGGAGTTAAAGCAGTACTTC.